The 18 T cell receptor beta chains below come from one sample, sequenced in a study of beta chain features in type 1 diabetes. The study, taken as a whole, reports: TCRB CDR3s were moderately but significantly shorter in Type 1 diabetes patients in all four CD4+ subsets.

These receptors lack a known antigen. Sequenced material consisted of expressed TCRB transcripts (all of the isolated RNA was reverse transcribed). The data were produced by immunoSEQ multiplex PCR, yet TCRdb's version contains in-frame clones alone and is incomplete. The profile shows 300,000 to 400,000 clones, 9.3% of them singletons. Sequencing was carried out using central memory CD4+ T cells from blood. These receptors were collected from a man aged 30-40 years with type 1 diabetes.

The chain couples TRBV9 to TRBJ2-3, with TRBD2 matching 11 bases. The V gene's germline CDR1 is SGDLS and CDR2 YYNGEE. This CDR3 comprises 18 residues. V was clipped by 1 base and J by 1 base; unmatched bases: 8. CDR3 DNA sequence: TGTGCCAGCAGCGTAAAAACTAGCGGGGGCCTCCGCACAGATACGCAGTATTTT. Its protein is CASSVKTSGGLRTDTQYF.

The sample holds a few counts of this clone. The rearrangement uses TRBV5-1 and TRBJ2-3, with TRBD1 as a possible D gene (5 bases). This CDR3 spans 14 amino acids. Deletions cut 3 bases from V and 5 bases from J, with 13 bases between. CDR1 and CDR2 from the germline V gene are SGHRS and YFSETQ. CDR3 nucleotide sequence: TGCGCCAGCAGCTCAGGGTTCGAAGGAGATACGCAGTATTTT. Amino acids: CASSSGFEGDTQYF.

The chain links TRBV28 to TRBJ1-4; the D is unclear. Germline V gene lookup returns CDR1 MDHEN and CDR2 SYDVKM. This CDR3 is built from 12 residues. V shed 8 bases and J shed 5 bases, with 9 bases lying between them. Here the CDR3 reads CASEDDNEKLFF. The CDR3 DNA is TGTGCCAGCGAGGATGACAATGAAAAACTGTTTTTT.

As concerns this clone: This sample includes further DNA sequences coding for the same CDR3. This rearrangement joins TRBV9 to TRBJ2-1; tentative D call: TRBD2 (5 bases). CDR1 and CDR2 from the germline V gene are SGDLS and YYNGEE. CDR3 length: 15 residues. The V gene lost 1 base and the J gene lost 2 bases, with 10 bases spanning the gap. CDR3 DNA: TGTGCCAGCAGCGTAAGCGGAGAAACCTACAATGAGCAGTTCTTC. Protein sequence: CASSVSGETYNEQFF.

The gene calls are TRBV9 and TRBJ1-1; unclear D gene. The CDR3 runs to 13 residues. V lost 0 bases and J lost 1, with 4 bases in between. Germline loops: CDR1 SGDLS, CDR2 YYNGEE. Written as DNA, the CDR3 is TGTGCCAGCAGCGTAGAACCGAACACTGAAGCTTTCTTT. Translated: CASSVEPNTEAFF.

The chain has TRBV5-1 and TRBJ2-2; the D gene is possibly TRBD2 (7 bases). V lost 8 bases to trimming and J lost 0 bases, with 14 bases between them. The germline CDR1 and CDR2 sequences are SGHRS and YFSETQ. The CDR3 is made up of 15 amino acids. The CDR3 protein is CASSAGAPNTGELFF. For the CDR3, the DNA is TGCGCCAGTTCTGCGGGGGCCCCGAACACCGGGGAGCTGTTTTTT. The full variable domain, with the rest looked up from reference TRBV5-1 and TRBJ2-2, is KAGVTQTPRYLIKTRGQQVTLSCSPISGHRSVSWYQQTPGQGLQFLFEYFSETQRNKGNFPGRFSGRQFSNSRSEMNVSTLELGDSALYLCASSAGAPNTGELFFGEGSRLTVL.

This clone was detected many times. The J gene is TRBJ2-3, the V gene TRBV9; D remains unclear. The CDR3 has 12 amino acids. V lost 5 bases and J 0 bases, leaving 4 bases between the germline ends. Germline V gene data show CDR1 as SGDLS and CDR2 as YYNGEE. The CDR3 sequence is CASRDSTDTQYF. CDR3 in DNA: TGTGCCAGCAGAGATAGCACAGATACGCAGTATTTT.

The V gene is TRBV5-1, the J gene TRBJ1-1, with D possibly matching TRBD1 (5 bases). V lost 4 bases and J 3 bases, leaving 13 bases between the germline ends. The CDR3 is 14 amino acids. Germline lookup yields CDR1 SGHRS and CDR2 YFSETQ. Here the CDR3 DNA reads TGCGCCAGCAGCGTAGGGACGGTTGACACTGAAGCTTTCTTT. Residues: CASSVGTVDTEAFF.

V and J are TRBV7-6 and TRBJ1-1; D gene uncertain. V lost 6 bases, J lost 2 bases, and 7 bases lay in between. Per germline, CDR1 SGHVS and CDR2 FNYEAQ. The CDR3 runs to 12 residues. In nucleotides, the CDR3 is TGTGCCAGCAGGGGAGAAAACACTGAAGCTTTCTTT. It encodes CASRGENTEAFF.

This chain links TRBV10-3 with TRBJ2-6; unclear D gene. V was cut by 7 bases and J by 0 bases, with 7 bases left in between. Per germline, CDR1 ENHRY and CDR2 SYGVKD. This CDR3 has 14 residues. This chain's CDR3 is CAINPGSGANVLTF. The CDR3 nucleotides read TGTGCCATCAACCCAGGCTCTGGGGCCAACGTCCTGACTTTC.

V usage is TRBV2 and J usage is TRBJ2-1; weak D call: TRBD2 (6 bases). Per the germline V gene, CDR1 is SNHLY and CDR2 is FYNNEI. This CDR3 is 15 amino acids long. The V and J ends lost 1 base and 4 bases respectively, with 11 bases between them. In DNA form, the CDR3 reads TGTGCCAGCAGTGAAGTTAGGACTAATTACAATGAGCAGTTCTTC. Translating gives CASSEVRTNYNEQFF.

In this sample, this clone turned up a few times. V gene TRBV9 combines with J gene TRBJ2-3, with 8 bases aligning to TRBD2. The V gene's germline CDR1 is SGDLS and CDR2 YYNGEE. V lost 0 bases to trimming and J lost 1 base; unmatched junction nucleotides: 4. CDR3 length: 16 amino acids. The CDR3 nucleotides are TGTGCCAGCAGCGTAGAACCTAGCGGGCGCACAGATACGCAGTATTTT. This codes for CASSVEPSGRTDTQYF. The full variable domain, its missing parts supplied by reference TRBV9 and TRBJ2-3, is DSGVTQTPKHLITATGQRVTLRCSPRSGDLSVYWYQQSLDQGLQFLIQYYNGEERAKGNILERFSAQQFPDLHSELNLSSLELGDSALYFCASSVEPSGRTDTQYFGPGTRLTVL.

The sample holds a few counts of this clone. This rearrangement joins TRBV2 to TRBJ1-5; D is perhaps TRBD1 (6 bases). Germline lookup yields CDR1 SNHLY and CDR2 FYNNEI. The CDR3 has 13 residues. The V gene lost 5 bases and the J gene lost 7 bases, with 12 bases spanning the gap. CDR3 DNA: TGTGCCAGCAGTCTGGGGACACAGCAGCCCCAGCATTTT. It translates to CASSLGTQQPQHF.

This CDR3 is CASSSLALSPSSYEQYF. For the CDR3, the DNA is TGTGCCAGCAGTTCCCTGGCTTTATCACCCAGCTCCTACGAGCAGTACTTC. The V gene is TRBV27, the J gene TRBJ2-7; D gene unclear. The germline CDR1 and CDR2 sequences are MNHEY and SMNVEV (reference sequence). Trimming took 4 bases from V and 0 from J, leaving 19 bases between them. This CDR3 has 17 amino acids.

This sequence joins TRBV29-1 and TRBJ1-4; maybe TRBD1 (5 bases). Trimming took 5 bases from V and 3 from J, leaving 10 bases between them. This CDR3 has 13 residues. Germline lookup yields CDR1 SQVTM and CDR2 ANQGSEA. The CDR3: CSVYGAANEKLFF. The CDR3 DNA follows: TGCAGCGTTTACGGGGCAGCTAATGAAAAACTGTTTTTT.

This clone was counted many times. The genes are TRBV2 and TRBJ1-2; D remains unclear. The CDR3 runs to 12 residues. Germline V lookup: CDR1 SNHLY, CDR2 FYNNEI. Trimming pared 5 bases from V and 6 bases from J, leaving 10 bases between. CDR3 sequence (DNA): TGTGCCAGCAGTCTCACAGCGGATGGCTACACCTTC. As protein: CASSLTADGYTF.

This chain connects TRBV10-3 to TRBJ2-3; D not resolved. This CDR3 is built from 17 residues. Germline V gene lookup returns CDR1 ENHRY and CDR2 SYGVKD. V was clipped by 0 bases and J by 0 bases, with 13 bases between them. This chain's CDR3 is CAISESTNSLSTDTQYF. The CDR3 nucleotides read TGTGCCATCAGTGAGTCAACTAACTCCCTTAGCACAGATACGCAGTATTTT.

This clone was seen a handful of times. The rearrangement joins TRBV5-1 to TRBJ2-5; D unresolved. The ends were cut back, 1 base at V and 2 bases at J, with 9 bases in the middle. The V gene's germline CDR1 is SGHRS and CDR2 YFSETQ. CDR3 length: 14 amino acids. CDR3 sequence reads: CASSLTLAQETQYF. CDR3 DNA sequence: TGCGCCAGCAGCTTGACGCTTGCACAAGAGACCCAGTACTTC.